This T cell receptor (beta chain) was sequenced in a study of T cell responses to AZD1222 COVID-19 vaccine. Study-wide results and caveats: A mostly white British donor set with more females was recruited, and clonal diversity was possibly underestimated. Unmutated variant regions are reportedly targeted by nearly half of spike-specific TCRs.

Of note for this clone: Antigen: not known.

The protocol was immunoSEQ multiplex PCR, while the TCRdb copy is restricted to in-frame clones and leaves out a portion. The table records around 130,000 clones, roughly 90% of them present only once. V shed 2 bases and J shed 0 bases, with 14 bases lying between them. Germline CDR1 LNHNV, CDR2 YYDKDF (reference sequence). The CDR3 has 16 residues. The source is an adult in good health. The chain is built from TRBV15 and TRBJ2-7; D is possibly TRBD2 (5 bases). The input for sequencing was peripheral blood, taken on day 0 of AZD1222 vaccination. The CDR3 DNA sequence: TGTGCCACCAGCAGATCTAGCCCGTCGTTCTCCTACGAGCAGTACTTC. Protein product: CATSRSSPSFSYEQYF.